One sample yielded the 25 T cell receptor beta chains listed below, sequenced in a study of shared clonotypes between healthy human individuals. Clones were sequenced by immunoSEQ multiplex PCR, and TCRdb holds only the in-frame ones, with some missing. The table includes more than 550,000 clones, 80% to 95% detected once. Sequencing used memory CD8+ T cells from PBMCs. Subset given: CD45RO+ cells pooled with CCR7-negative TemRA cells. These receptor sequences come from a man aged 18 to 35 in good health. Some clones in this sample may be carry-over from other donors' samples.

The V and J genes are TRBV27 and TRBJ1-2; the D gene is possibly TRBD1 (6 bases). Trimming pared 2 bases from V and 8 bases from J, leaving 15 bases between. The CDR3 has 14 residues. Per germline, CDR1 MNHEY and CDR2 SMNVEV (reference sequence). The CDR3 DNA sequence: TGTGCCAGCAGTTTAACTCCCTGGACAGAAGGCTACACCTTC. Translated, it gives CASSLTPWTEGYTF.

The chain has TRBV5-1 and TRBJ2-7; unclear D gene. V shed 3 bases and J shed 2 bases, with 9 bases lying between them. Per the germline V gene, CDR1 is SGHRS and CDR2 is YFSETQ. CDR3 length equals 13 residues. CDR3 bases: TGCGCCAGCAGCTCCACCACAACCTACGAGCAGTACTTC. It encodes CASSSTTTYEQYF. The full variable domain, with the rest looked up from reference TRBV5-1 and TRBJ2-7, is KAGVTQTPRYLIKTRGQQVTLSCSPISGHRSVSWYQQTPGQGLQFLFEYFSETQRNKGNFPGRFSGRQFSNSRSEMNVSTLELGDSALYLCASSSTTTYEQYFGPGTRLTVT.

Notes on this clone: Additional DNA sequences in this sample encode the identical CDR3. CDR3 region: CASSLVGGTEAFF. CDR3 DNA: TGTGCCAGCAGTTTAGTGGGGGGCACTGAAGCTTTCTTT. The rearrangement links TRBV27 to TRBJ1-1, with D possibly being TRBD1 (5 bases). In germline, CDR1 is MNHEY, CDR2 SMNVEV (reference sequence). The V and J ends lost 2 bases and 4 bases respectively, with 8 bases between them. The CDR3 is 13 residues long.

The chain is built from TRBV2 and TRBJ1-1; possible D gene TRBD1, 6 bases. This CDR3 is 11 amino acids long. The germline CDR1 and CDR2 sequences are SNHLY and FYNNEI. In DNA form, the CDR3 reads TGTTCCGGACAGTCGAACACTGAAGCTTTCTTT. It encodes CSGQSNTEAFF.

The DNA for the CDR3 is TGTGCCAGCAGCCCCGGACAGGGGAACACTGAAGCTTTCTTT. Its protein product is CASSPGQGNTEAFF. The chain is built from TRBV6-5 and TRBJ1-1; 8 bases match TRBD1. Trimming cost V 6 bases and J 1 base; bases outside gene matches: 4. CDR3 length equals 14 residues. Germline V CDR1 and CDR2: MNHEY, SVGAGI.

The V gene is TRBV15, the J gene TRBJ2-5; possibly TRBD2 for D (6 bases). Germline CDR1 reads LNHNV; CDR2 reads YYDKDF (reference sequence). The CDR3 consists of 17 residues. V dropped 3 bases and J dropped 3 bases, with 20 bases sitting between them. The CDR3 nucleotides read TGTGCCACCAGCAGTGATCGATTTGGAGGGCTGGAAGAGACCCAGTACTTC. This codes for CATSSDRFGGLEETQYF.

The V call is TRBV11-3, the J call TRBJ2-5; 9 nucleotides line up with TRBD1. V trimming: 5 bases; J trimming: 5 bases; junction bases outside the gene matches: 12. The CDR3 is 16 amino acids. The germline V gene has CDR1 SGHNT and CDR2 YENEEA. The CDR3 coding sequence is TGTGCCAGCAGCCATACACGACAGGGGGTCCAGGAGACCCAGTACTTC. Protein product: CASSHTRQGVQETQYF.

V and J are TRBV11-2 and TRBJ2-1; D tentatively reads TRBD1 or TRBD2 (6 bases each). The CDR3 runs 15 residues. Germline assignment: CDR1 SGHAT and CDR2 FQNNGV. With 4 bases removed from V and 2 bases from J, the gap between germline ends came to 12 bases. CDR3 in amino acids: CASSSGASAYNEQFF. CDR3 DNA sequence: TGTGCCAGCAGCTCGGGGGCTAGCGCCTACAATGAGCAGTTCTTC.

The CDR3 nucleotides are TGTGCCAGCAGCTCCCGTGGTAGCGGGAGGGCCTGGGAGACCCAGTACTTC. Translation gives CASSSRGSGRAWETQYF. The chain couples TRBV27 to TRBJ2-5; 11 positions match TRBD2. Per the germline V gene, CDR1 is MNHEY and CDR2 is SMNVEV (reference sequence). CDR3 length equals 17 residues. J was trimmed by 5 bases and V by 6 bases; bases with no gene match: 14.

The chain couples TRBV2 to TRBJ2-3, with 11 nucleotides matching TRBD2. V trimming: 4 bases; J trimming: 0 bases; junction bases outside the gene matches: 6. Per the germline V gene, CDR1 is SNHLY and CDR2 is FYNNEI. The CDR3 is 17 residues long. CDR3 in DNA: TGTGCCAGCAGTGTGGCGACTAGCGGGATGAGCACAGATACGCAGTATTTT. Amino acid sequence: CASSVATSGMSTDTQYF. The full variable domain, completed using reference TRBV2 and TRBJ2-3, is EPEVTQTPSHQVTQMGQEVILRCVPISNHLYFYWYRQILGQKVEFLVSFYNNEISEKSEIFDDQFSVERPDGSNFTLKIRSTKLEDSAMYFCASSVATSGMSTDTQYFGPGTRLTVL.

The rearrangement uses TRBV15 and TRBJ2-3, with 9 bases fitting TRBD2. The trim removed 0 bases at V and 5 bases at J, leaving 9 bases unmatched. This CDR3 region has 17 residues. CDR1 and CDR2 from the germline V gene are LNHNV and YYDKDF (reference sequence). The CDR3, as DNA: TGTGCCACCAGCAGAGATCCTGGGACTAGCTTAGTAGATACGCAGTATTTT. Residues: CATSRDPGTSLVDTQYF.

The CDR3 sequence: CASSPPPGQGIGEQYF. DNA for the CDR3: TGTGCCAGCAGCCCCCCCCCGGGACAGGGGATCGGTGAGCAGTACTTC. The chain uses TRBV7-9 and TRBJ2-7; 10 bases are shared with TRBD1. This CDR3 contains 16 residues. Germline-derived CDR1 and CDR2 are SEHNR and FQNEAQ (reference sequence). Trimming took 5 bases from V and 7 from J; bases not matched to a gene: 14.

The chain couples TRBV19 to TRBJ2-1, with TRBD1 identical over 7 bases. This CDR3 has 16 amino acids. Trimming removed 5 bases from V and 4 bases from J; junction bases left unmatched: 11. Germline V gives CDR1 LNHDA, CDR2 SQIVND (reference sequence). CDR3 sequence reads: CASSLMQGVRYNEQFF. The CDR3 nucleotides are TGTGCCAGTAGTCTGATGCAGGGGGTTAGATACAATGAGCAGTTCTTC. The full variable domain, with the rest looked up from reference TRBV19 and TRBJ2-1, is DGGITQSPKYLFRKEGQNVTLSCEQNLNHDAMYWYRQDPGQGLRLIYYSQIVNDFQKGDIAEGYSVSREKKESFPLTVTSAQKNPTAFYLCASSLMQGVRYNEQFFGPGTRLTVL.

This rearrangement joins TRBV10-3 to TRBJ2-2; 10 bases map to TRBD2. The V and J ends lost 4 bases and 2 bases, in that order; junction bases with no gene match: 7. This CDR3 contains 17 residues. Germline V gene lookup returns CDR1 ENHRY and CDR2 SYGVKD. The CDR3 region has the DNA TGTGCCATCAGTGTTAAACTAGCGGGGACCAACACCGGGGAGCTGTTTTTT. Translation gives CAISVKLAGTNTGELFF.

The CDR3 loop reads CASSATGTTEAFF. In nucleotides, the CDR3 is TGTGCCAGCAGCGCGACAGGGACCACTGAAGCTTTCTTT. V usage is TRBV7-9 and J usage is TRBJ1-1; 7 bases line up with TRBD1. With V trimmed by 5 bases and J by 4 bases, 4 bases remained unmatched. This CDR3 has 13 residues. The V gene's germline CDR1 is SEHNR and CDR2 FQNEAQ (reference sequence).

The CDR3 loop is CASTAQGPQHF. The CDR3 DNA sequence: TGTGCCAGCACCGCCCAGGGGCCCCAGCATTTT. The chain uses TRBV28 and TRBJ1-5; D may be TRBD1 (5 bases). V shed 7 bases and J shed 9 bases, with 10 bases lying between them. The CDR3 totals 11 residues. Germline V CDR1 and CDR2: MDHEN, SYDVKM.

This chain uses TRBV5-6 with TRBJ1-2; D gene ambiguous. Germline V gene sequence: CDR1 SGHDT, CDR2 YYEEEE. Trimming removed 3 bases at V and 10 bases at J, with 10 bases between. This CDR3 comprises 11 residues. The CDR3 region has the DNA TGTGCCAGCAGCTCCCAGATGATCTACACCTTC. This codes for CASSSQMIYTF.

The rearrangement joins TRBV13 to TRBJ2-7, with TRBD1 matching 8 bases. Germline V gene data show CDR1 as PRHDT and CDR2 as FYEKMQ (reference sequence). The CDR3 has 15 amino acids. The trim removed 5 bases at V and 0 bases at J, leaving 6 bases unmatched. CDR3 nucleotides: TGTGCCAGCAGCCCCCGGGACAGGAGCTCCTACGAGCAGTACTTC. Amino acids: CASSPRDRSSYEQYF.

The chain has TRBV11-2 and TRBJ2-6; weak D call: TRBD1 (5 bases). Per germline, CDR1 SGHAT and CDR2 FQNNGV. This CDR3 has 15 amino acids. The germline V and J ends were trimmed by 4 bases and 2 bases, with 9 bases remaining between them. In DNA form, the CDR3 reads TGTGCCAGCAGCTCTATCAGGGCTGGGGCCAACGTCCTGACTTTC. Translated, it gives CASSSIRAGANVLTF. Full variable domain (missing parts from reference TRBV11-2 and TRBJ2-6): EAGVAQSPRYKIIEKRQSVAFWCNPISGHATLYWYQQILGQGPKLLIQFQNNGVVDDSQLPKDRFSAERLKGVDSTLKIQPAKLEDSAVYLCASSSIRAGANVLTFGAGSRLTVL.

The chain recombines TRBV7-9 with TRBJ1-4, with D possibly matching TRBD1 (5 bases). This CDR3 is 17 amino acids long. Germline loops: CDR1 SEHNR, CDR2 FQNEAQ (reference sequence). V lost 5 bases to trimming and J lost 3 bases, with 19 bases between them. The CDR3 spells CASSEVSRGIANEKLFF. CDR3 bases: TGTGCCAGCAGCGAAGTGTCCCGGGGGATAGCTAATGAAAAACTGTTTTTT.

CDR3 DNA: TGTGCCAGCAGCCCCAGCTCCTACGAGCAGTACTTC. It codes for CASSPSSYEQYF. The V and J genes are TRBV7-9 and TRBJ2-5; no clear D. The J call may not be correct, given that the DNA end is closer to TRBJ2-7. The CDR3 consists of 12 residues. Looked up from germline, CDR1 is SEHNR and CDR2 is FQNEAQ (reference sequence).

Worth noting for this clone: Sequence at one end of the junction differs from germline and may be a read error. The chain links TRBV27 to TRBJ2-7, with D maybe TRBD2 (5 bases). There are 12 residues in the CDR3. Germline V gene sequence: CDR1 MNHEY, CDR2 SMNVEV (reference sequence). CDR3 loop: CASSFGGLPLDF. The CDR3 DNA sequence: TGTGCCAGCAGTTTTGGCGGACTCCCTTTGGACTTC.

The table lists this clone with a count of one. V gene TRBV7-9 combines with J gene TRBJ2-1; 7 bases match TRBD2. J lost 8 bases, V lost 6 bases, and 1 base had no gene match. CDR1 and CDR2 (germline): SEHNR, FQNEAQ (reference sequence). This CDR3 is built from 11 residues. The CDR3 reads CASSAGDEQFF. The CDR3 DNA reads TGTGCCAGCAGTGCGGGGGATGAGCAGTTCTTC.

The chain carries TRBV28 and TRBJ1-5; D not resolved. The germline V gene has CDR1 MDHEN and CDR2 SYDVKM. There are 15 residues in the CDR3. V lost 3 bases to trimming and J lost 3 bases, with 12 bases between them. For the CDR3, the DNA is TGTGCCAGCAGTTTTAACCGGGCCTACAATCAGCCCCAGCATTTT. Its protein is CASSFNRAYNQPQHF.

This chain joins TRBV27 and TRBJ1-5; tentative D call: TRBD1 (5 bases). Germline V gene data show CDR1 as MNHEY and CDR2 as SMNVEV (reference sequence). V dropped 5 bases and J dropped 7 bases, with 15 bases sitting between them. The CDR3 covers 14 residues. The CDR3 is CASSLRDPKQPQHF. CDR3 nucleotide sequence: TGTGCCAGCAGTCTCCGGGACCCTAAACAGCCCCAGCATTTT.